This T cell receptor (beta chain) was observed in a study of T cells in localized non-small cell lung cancer (dated by TCRdb to the early 2020s). With respect to the entire study: The study analyzed T cell repertoires of hundreds of early-stage NSCLC patients, comparing tumors and uninvolved tumor-adjacent lungs. The cohort comprised 200 to 300 treatment-naïve NSCLC patients with resected, localized lung tumors. Of the NSCLC patients, fewer than 150 were male and 107 were female, and the mean age was approximately 66 years. The paper as a whole reports these results and caveats: Because multi-region tumor sequencing was not done, intratumor heterogeneity could not be ruled out. Because the study design was exploratory, TCR variables were selected using unadjusted p-values without false-discovery rate correction. Uninvolved tumor-adjacent lung showed the highest T cell clonality, higher than tumor, which suggests more focused antigenic responses in the uninvolved tumor-adjacent lung. A median of around 60 of the top 100 tumor clones turned up in the paired uninvolved adjacent lung, and under 30 of those clones also ranked among the top 100 of that same adjacent lung. Higher T cell density in blood was associated with longer overall survival, whereas higher clonality in adjacent lung was associated with shorter survival.

The germline V gene gives CDR1 as SNHLY and CDR2 as FYNNEI. The CDR3 goes from the cysteine to the phenylalanine over 15 residues. The kept DNA is CDR3 alone, 45 bases in frame from the first base. Compared with germline, V lacks 1 base and J lacks 3 bases; bases without a gene match: 4. At diagnosis, peripheral blood, uninvolved tumor-adjacent lung and tumor were collected and stored as a combination of fresh-frozen and FFPE material. For TCR repertoire profiling, blood samples were analyzed in the form of peripheral blood mononuclear cells. The immunoSEQ Assay was used to sequence TCR beta CDR3 regions from DNA. The authors' analysis ran thus. To compute T cell density, TCR beta template counts were normalized to usable DNA, which was estimated by amplifying housekeeping genes. The preseqR package was used to estimate richness by extrapolating to 400,000 templates for PBMC samples and to 120,000 templates for tissue samples. Clonality was calculated as one minus Pielou's evenness. Tissue-enriched TCRs were identified by differential abundance testing using productive amino-acid clonotypes, minimum total count 5 and alpha 0.1. Repertoire overlap between compartments was quantified with the Jaccard Index and Morisita Overlap Index. TCR beta CDR3s were clustered by GLIPH together with public tetramer-defined viral CDR3s, and at least three viral sequences plus V-gene enrichment were required for viral motifs. Here the immuneACCESS table is served through TCRdb, limited to in-frame sequences with V and J called. Missing clones are a known gap in these copies; in checked studies unresolved V genes cover under half, and the rest lacks a known reason. V, J and clone size were drawn from that table, and D and trimming were deduced from the DNA. The sample yields 70,000 or so clones; roughly 83% were counted once. The ten largest clones take up approximately 1.2% of the sample.

To note about this clone: Its antigen is unknown. The sample holds no much larger clone one base away, and base qualities are not on file.

The starting material was peripheral blood, obtained before any cancer treatment. The V and J segments used are TRBV2 and TRBJ2-3, and 7 junction bases match TRBD1. The sequence was collected from a female donor of 60 years or more with stage I lung adenocarcinoma. The CDR3 reads as follows: CASSEVTGRTDTQYF. Read as DNA, the sequence is TGTGCCAGCAGTGAAGTGACAGGGCGGACAGATACGCAGTATTTT.